These 6 T cell receptor beta chains were all obtained from the same sample, sequenced in a study of patients and donors after allogeneic stem cell transplantation. TCRdb re-analysed the RT-PCR reads in MiXCR, keeping a single row per CDR3 protein. There are 920,000 or so distinct CDR3 sequences in the sample; roughly 18% occur only once, and about 6% lies in the top ten. Sequenced: blood, either unsorted or a sorted T cell fraction (not recorded which). These receptors were taken from a human donor who was either an allogeneic HSCT recipient or a stem cell or donor lymphocyte infusion donor (not recorded which). It is not recorded whose cells these are; they may come from a transplant donor.

The DNA of the CDR3 is TGCGCCAGCAGCCCACGACAGGGGGCGCCTGGGGCCAACGTCCTGACTTTC. It codes for CASSPRQGAPGANVLTF. The V and J genes are TRBV5-1 and TRBJ2-6; 10 nucleotides line up with TRBD1. J was trimmed by 2 bases and V by 4 bases; bases with no gene match: 6. Per germline, CDR1 SGHRS and CDR2 YFSETQ. The CDR3 is made up of 17 amino acids.

This chain links TRBV3-1 with TRBJ2-3; D could derive from TRBD1 or TRBD2 (5 bases each). CDR1 and CDR2 from the germline V gene are LGHDT and YNNKEL (reference sequence). CDR3 length: 16 amino acids. The ends were cut back, 5 bases at V and 4 bases at J, with 19 bases in the middle. The CDR3 loop is CASSTPGRGLSDTQYF. CDR3 sequence (DNA): TGTGCCAGCAGCACCCCGGGACGAGGCCTCTCAGATACGCAGTATTTT.

The J gene is TRBJ2-4, the V gene TRBV15; D is possibly TRBD1 (6 bases). Germline V CDR1 and CDR2: LNHNV, YYDKDF (reference sequence). CDR3 size: 14 residues. V lost 2 bases to trimming and J lost 4 bases, with 9 bases between them. The CDR3 spells CATSRLGQKNIQYF. Here the CDR3 DNA reads TGTGCCACCAGCAGACTCGGACAGAAAAACATTCAGTACTTC. Together with reference TRBV15 and TRBJ2-4, the CDR3 gives the full variable domain: DAMVIQNPRYQVTQFGKPVTLSCSQTLNHNVMYWYQQKSSQAPKLLFHYYDKDFNNEADTPDNFQSRRPNTSFCFLDIRSPGLGDTAMYLCATSRLGQKNIQYFGAGTRLSVL.

This clonotype appeared many times. The chain carries TRBV12-3 or TRBV12-4 and TRBJ2-7; D remains unclear. The CDR3 contains 14 residues. Trimming took 6 bases from V and 0 from J, leaving 12 bases between them. CDR3 in amino acids: CASSPTKSSYEQYF. The CDR3 coding sequence is TGTGCCAGCAGCCCCACCAAATCCTCCTACGAGCAGTACTTC.

This clonotype was detected only a few times. The chain couples TRBV29-1 to TRBJ1-1; 7 bases are a match to TRBD1. Germline V gene sequence: CDR1 SQVTM, CDR2 ANQGSEA. V lost 6 bases to trimming and J lost 4 bases; unmatched junction nucleotides: 5. This CDR3 is built from 12 residues. Here the CDR3 reads CSVWRGPTEAFF. The CDR3 DNA follows: TGCAGCGTCTGGAGGGGGCCCACTGAAGCTTTCTTT.

In its sample, this clonotype was seen many times. This chain connects TRBV5-1 to TRBJ1-2; TRBD1 agrees at 7 bases. This CDR3 spans 15 amino acids. The V gene end was trimmed by 5 bases and the J gene end by 6 bases; junction bases not matched to a gene: 13. CDR1 is SGHRS, CDR2 YFSETQ, per germline. The DNA for the CDR3 is TGCGCCAGCAGTTCCGTCTTACAGGGGAAGGATGGCTACACCTTC. This encodes CASSSVLQGKDGYTF.